What follows are 2 T cell receptor beta chains derived from one specimen sequenced in a study of lymphopenia after photon versus proton radiotherapy. TCRdb's copy holds only in-frame clones and misses some; the assay was immunoSEQ multiplex PCR. The data show 160,000 or so clones, around 85% seen once. The specimen comprised peripheral blood, sampled from a patient treated with photon-based radiotherapy. The receptors come from a man in his fifties or sixties with gastric cancer.

The chain employs TRBV4-1 and TRBJ1-1, with 7 bases matching TRBD1. CDR3 size: 15 residues. The V segment lost 1 base and the J segment 11 bases; nucleotides outside the gene matches: 13. Looked up from germline, CDR1 is MGHRA and CDR2 is YSYEKL. CDR3 sequence reads: CASSQGQGPLARAFF. DNA for the CDR3: TGCGCCAGCAGCCAAGGACAGGGACCTCTCGCGAGGGCTTTCTTT.

J is TRBJ2-7 and V is TRBV27, with TRBD2 identical over 7 bases. V lost 5 bases and J lost 4; bases outside the gene matches: 8. CDR1 and CDR2 from the germline V gene are MNHEY and SMNVEV (reference sequence). This CDR3 spans 14 amino acids. DNA of the CDR3: TGTGCCAGCAGTCTAAATGGGGGAGGGTACGAGCAGTACTTC. Its protein product is CASSLNGGGYEQYF.